The subject of this entry is one T cell receptor beta chain. Its antigen is unidentified. Only in-frame clones appear in the TCRdb table, and some are missing; sequencing was by immunoSEQ multiplex PCR. The repertoire consists of over 75,000 clones, with roughly 85% occurring once and the leading ten covering 11%. Second-dose intervals near 4 or 12 weeks were combined. This sample is drawn from a study of T cell responses to AZD1222 COVID-19 vaccine. Study results and caveats: Seropositive status at baseline applied to only five to seven AZD1222 recipients. Repertoires were sampled only after the peak T cell response. The donor group comprised mostly white British people and more females; the analysis possibly underestimated clonal diversity.

CDR3 length equals 14 residues. From germline, CDR1 is KGHSH and CDR2 LQKENI. V lost 2 bases to trimming and J lost 5 bases, with 9 bases between them. The clonotype was recovered from an adult who received the AZD1222 COVID-19 vaccine. Sequencing used peripheral blood, obtained 28 days after the second AZD1222 dose. V gene TRBV18 combines with J gene TRBJ1-4, with D possibly TRBD1 on 5 matching bases. The DNA of the CDR3 is TGTGCCAGCTCACCAGGCCGGGGGAATGAAAAACTGTTTTTT. Translating gives CASSPGRGNEKLFF.